This paragraph covers one T cell receptor beta chain sequence. Antigen: not known. CDR3 length: 13 amino acids. From germline, CDR1 is ENHRY and CDR2 SYGVKD. V was pared by 10 bases and J by 4 bases, with 9 bases of the junction left unmatched. This PCR relied on a set of 60 Vbeta primers and 13 Jbeta primers. TCRdb keeps only in-frame clones here, not all; method: immunoSEQ multiplex PCR. The profile shows 150,000 to 200,000 clones, approximately 84% of them singletons. These data come from a study of cytomegalovirus exposure and HLA in healthy donors. Notes on the study in general: Later analysis suggested most CMV-associated TCR beta chains were HLA-restricted.

The clonotype comes from a girl aged 5 to 17 in good health and CMV-seropositive. V and J are TRBV10-3 and TRBJ1-2; 7 bases line up with TRBD1. The sample taken for sequencing was PBMCs. The CDR3 loop is CASSGQLTYGYTF. DNA of the CDR3: TGTGCCAGCTCGGGACAGTTAACCTATGGCTACACCTTC.